This TCR beta chain was sequenced in a study of Graves' ophthalmopathy and Graves' hyperthyroidism (dated by TCRdb to 2017 to 2018). About the full investigation: Peripheral blood samples were taken at the time of initial diagnosis, before any treatment was given. The study used signatures of the TCR beta repertoire to tell Graves' ophthalmopathy apart from Graves' hyperthyroidism and to predict which patients would progress to ophthalmopathy. In total, some 130 blood samples were TCR-sequenced: around 42 ophthalmopathy, some 72 hyperthyroidism and about 17 hyperthyroidism-to-ophthalmopathy patients. A discovery set of 90 to 100 patients (around 45 ophthalmopathy, about 55 stable hyperthyroidism) was enrolled to explore V-J signatures distinguishing ophthalmopathy from hyperthyroidism. For independent validation, a separate cohort was made up of 18 to 20 hyperthyroidism patients plus 17 patients who later progressed from hyperthyroidism to ophthalmopathy. In six hyperthyroidism patients, the T-cell repertoire of thyroid tissue was compared with the T-cell repertoire of blood. Once sampling was done, hyperthyroidism patients were given methimazole at a starting dose of 30 mg daily, while ophthalmopathy patients were given high-dose intravenous methylprednisolone. The roughly 99 discovery patients were divided at random into training and test sets in a 7:3 ratio.

For repertoire sequencing, the TCR beta CDR3 regions were amplified from RNA transcripts. HTBI primers and the Qiagen OneStep RT-PCR kit were used in a first-round RT-PCR, which was followed by a second-round multiplex PCR, size selection and purification. Sequencing of the libraries was carried out on an Illumina HiSeq2000 in paired-end mode with 100 bp reads. The original methods were these. Reads were processed with SOAPnuke, discarding reads with adapters, uncalled bases, mean Phred below 15, or no exact constant-primer or identifier match. High-quality paired reads were merged with COPE v1.2.5. Clonotypes were defined as unique nucleotide sequences and were aligned to IMGT TRB V, D and J references using MiTCR v1.1. Only V-J combinations with frequency above 0.0001 were analysed, covering around 99% of repertoires. For each V-J combination, a TCR clonal expansion and chaos score was defined as F50 clonal expansion divided by the chaos observed in the TCRdist matrix. Welch's t-statistics and random forest were used to reduce the features to 10 to 15 V-J combinations, which were then used as input to a naive Bayes classifier. The similarity between thyroid and blood repertoires was quantified using the Morisita-Horn index. The public reads were quality trimmed at Q25 with fastp and then assembled into clones with MiXCR by TCRdb, keeping productive beta chains. Rows with one shared CDR3 protein collapse into an entry with the most common genes and DNA. The V and J calls were determined by TCRdb, not by the authors. For this sample there are 500,000 to 700,000 distinct CDR3 sequences; 20% to 25% appear just once. The ten largest clones represent around 6.9% of the sample.

Concerning this clonotype: There is no known antigen for this receptor. The input lacks base qualities; no much larger clone sits a single base away.

Stable hyperthyroidism was defined as no progression to ophthalmopathy within 18 months of follow-up. The hyperthyroidism patients were 18 to 65 years old and newly diagnosed, with a disease duration of less than 2 months. Anyone with other autoimmune diseases, uncontrolled infections, pregnancy or lactation was excluded from the study. Clinical symptoms, serum thyroxine, TRAb, thyroid ultrasound and orbital computed tomography were used for diagnosis. PBMCs were isolated from about 9 ml of fresh peripheral blood by Ficoll-Paque density gradient centrifugation. Total RNA was extracted with Trizol reagent and quality-checked on an Agilent 2100 Bioanalyzer. CDR1 and CDR2 were assigned from the germline V gene (reference sequence) as LNHNV and YYDKDF. V is clipped by 6 bases and J by 1 base, and the sequence between their germline boundaries is 13 bases long. The CDR3 starts with the cysteine, ends with the phenylalanine, and has 16 residues. Only CDR3 DNA is held: 48 bases, read in frame from base 1.

Broad study findings and their caveats: Ophthalmopathy was separated from stable hyperthyroidism by the 13-signature model with roughly 88% sensitivity and 81% to 84% specificity in cross-validation and with 80%/75% in the test set. Among expanded thyroid clonotypes with frequency above 0.001, most also showed up in blood, which suggests that blood repertoires may reflect the thyroid immune response. No statistical method was used to set the sample size in advance, and the investigators knew which group each participant was assigned to. In validation, the model predicted ophthalmopathy progression with 55% to 71% sensitivity and roughly 78% specificity; 12 predicted patients were CT-confirmed with GO in a median of around 6 months.

The chain couples TRBV15 to TRBJ2-6; no D segment can be confidently identified. Sequencing input: peripheral blood. The receptor comes from a young woman with stable Graves' hyperthyroidism. Some clones in this sample may be carry-over from other donors' samples. Donor details come from another sample of the same person, matched by shared clones. The CDR3 is CATSKKVGSGANVLTF. The nucleotide sequence reads TGTGCCACCAGTAAGAAGGTGGGGTCTGGGGCCAACGTCCTGACTTTC.